These T cell receptor beta chains were read from a single sample in a study of cytomegalovirus exposure and HLA in healthy donors. Here immunoSEQ multiplex PCR was the method, and the copy in TCRdb shows in-frame clones only, minus some. Of about 95,000 clones in the sample, over 60% are singletons; the top ten hold 5% to 5.5%. The sample was PBMCs. The receptor set was obtained from a man aged 25-45 years in good health and CMV-seropositive. The CDR3 runs from the conserved cysteine through the conserved F or W. D genes are given only for firm matches. Some rows have no size entry. The others give once, few or many, or a class for an expanded clone.

TRBV27	TRBJ1-2	.	.	TGTGCCAGCAGTCCCCCAGGCGGACATCCTAACTATGGCTACACCTTC	CASSPPGGHPNYGYTF
TRBV11-2	TRBJ2-7	.	TRBD2	TGTGCCAGCAGCTTGGGGGGGGGTAGCTACGAGCAGTACTTC	CASSLGGGSYEQYF
TRBV5-1	TRBJ2-2	.	TRBD2	TGCGCCAGCAGCTTAGTGGGAGGGCCAGGCGGGGAGCTGTTTTTT	CASSLVGGPGGELFF
TRBV2	TRBJ2-2	.	.	TGTGCCAGCAGCGGGACACAGAACACCGGGGAGCTGTTTTTT	CASSGTQNTGELFF
TRBV5-1	TRBJ1-3	few	.	TGCGCCAGCCACTTCGGAAACACCATATATTTT	CASHFGNTIYF
TRBV15	TRBJ1-3	.	.	TGTGCCACCAGCAGCTGGGCCAGGGACTCTGGAAACACCATATATTTT	CATSSWARDSGNTIYF
TRBV7-2	TRBJ2-2	.	TRBD1	TGTGCCAGCAGCGGGGACAGGGGAACCGGGGAGCTGTTTTTT	CASSGDRGTGELFF
TRBV25-1	TRBJ1-5	.	TRBD1	TGTGCCAGCAGTGGTGGGACAGACGATCAGCCCCAGCATTTT	CASSGGTDDQPQHF
TRBV28	TRBJ1-5	.	.	TGTGCCAGCACCGAGGGGGGGTTCGGGGATCAGCCCCAGCATTTT	CASTEGGFGDQPQHF
TRBV6-4	TRBJ2-1	.	.	TGTGCCAGCAGTGACGTCGCCAGCGGAGGCAATGAGCAGTTCTTC	CASSDVASGGNEQFF
TRBV4-1	TRBJ2-1	few	TRBD2	TGCGCCAGCAGCCAAGATCTACTGGGGCTAGCGGGGGCAAGGACGTTCTTC	CASSQDLLGLAGARTFF
TRBV6-5	TRBJ1-2	few	TRBD1	TGTGCCAGCAGTTACTCGAAGCAGGGGGCTCACTATGGCTACACCTTC	CASSYSKQGAHYGYTF
TRBV6-5	TRBJ1-1	.	.	TGTGCCAGCAGGCCCATAGGAGGGAAGGCCACTGAAGCTTTCTTT	CASRPIGGKATEAFF
TRBV4-1	TRBJ2-5	.	.	TGCGCCAGCAGCCTCACAGTGGGGACCCAGTACTTC	CASSLTVGTQYF
TRBV27	TRBJ1-2	.	.	TGTGCCAGCAGGCCTCCAGGGCGGGGGTTCTATGGCTACACCTTC	CASRPPGRGFYGYTF
TRBV9	TRBJ2-1	.	.	TGTGCCAGCAGCGTAGGGGAGGCCTACAATGAGCAGTTCTTC	CASSVGEAYNEQFF
TRBV9	TRBJ1-3	.	.	TGTGCCAGCAGCGTAGTACTTGGGGGGGCCATATATTTT	CASSVVLGGAIYF
TRBV5-6	TRBJ1-4	.	TRBD1	TGTGCCAGCAGCTTTGGACAGGGGACGGAAAAACTGTTTTTT	CASSFGQGTEKLFF
TRBV7-2	TRBJ2-1	.	.	TGTGCCAGCAGCGTGGACTTCTACAATGAGCAGTTCTTC	CASSVDFYNEQFF
TRBV19	TRBJ2-7	.	.	TGTGCCAGTAGTAATGGCGGAAACTACGAGCAGTACTTC	CASSNGGNYEQYF
TRBV14	TRBJ2-1	.	TRBD1	TGTGCCAGCAGCCGGCGTCAGGGGGCTGGTAATGAGCAGTTCTTC	CASSRRQGAGNEQFF
TRBV6-1	TRBJ2-7	.	TRBD2	TGTGCCAGCAAAGGACTAGCGGGAGAAGCCTACGAGCAGTACTTC	CASKGLAGEAYEQYF
TRBV7-2	TRBJ1-4	.	TRBD1	TGTGCCAGCAGCTTAGTGGCGGGACAGAGGAGTGAAAAACTGTTTTTT	CASSLVAGQRSEKLFF
TRBV7-9	TRBJ2-5	.	TRBD2	TGTGCCAGCAGCTCCCACCTTACTAGCGAAGAGACCCAGTACTTC	CASSSHLTSEETQYF
TRBV19	TRBJ1-1	once	.	TGTGCCAGTAGTAGCGGCGGGGGAACTGAAGCTTTCTTT	CASSSGGGTEAFF
TRBV9	TRBJ1-2	.	.	TGTGCCAGCAGCGATCCCTCGCAGGGGTATGGCTACACCTTC	CASSDPSQGYGYTF
TRBV4-1	TRBJ2-7	once	TRBD2	TGCGCCAGCAGCCAAGATGGGGGGGACCCGACCTACGAGCAGTACTTC	CASSQDGGDPTYEQYF
TRBV9	TRBJ2-5	.	TRBD2	TGTGCCAGCAGCGGAGGGACTAGCAGGGGAGAGACCCAGTACTTC	CASSGGTSRGETQYF
TRBV7-2	TRBJ2-3	.	TRBD2	TGTGCCAGCAGCTTTGAGAACGTAGCGGGGGCAGATACGCAGTATTTT	CASSFENVAGADTQYF
TRBV28	TRBJ1-1	.	.	TGTGCCAGCAGTACACCACAACAGGAGGGGGGGACTGAAGCTTTCTTT	CASSTPQQEGGTEAFF
TRBV19	TRBJ1-5	.	TRBD1	TGTGCCAGCGCCGACAGGGCTGAATGGAGCAATCAGCCCCAGCATTTT	CASADRAEWSNQPQHF
TRBV7-2	TRBJ2-1	.	TRBD2	TGTGCCAGCAGCCGGATAAGCGGGAGCCGATTGGGCTCCTACAATGAGCAGTTCTTC	CASSRISGSRLGSYNEQFF
TRBV9	TRBJ1-3	.	.	TGTGCCAGCAGCGCCGACTTCCGAGGGCGCGGAAACACCATATATTTT	CASSADFRGRGNTIYF
TRBV7-2	TRBJ2-1	.	.	TGTGCCAGCAGCCCGAGACCGACAGTTAGCTCCTACAATGAGCAGTTCTTC	CASSPRPTVSSYNEQFF
TRBV6-1	TRBJ1-4	.	.	TGTGCCAGCAGTGACTGTCCAAGTCTCCTAGTCGACAATGAAAAACTGTTTTTT	CASSDCPSLLVDNEKLFF
TRBV30	TRBJ2-7	once	.	TGTGCCTGGAGTGTTAGCAGGGTGGACGAGCAGTACTTC	CAWSVSRVDEQYF
TRBV19	TRBJ1-5	.	.	TGTGCCAGTAGTATAGATCAGGTTCAGCCCCAGCATTTT	CASSIDQVQPQHF
TRBV19	TRBJ2-1	once	TRBD2	TGTGCCAGTAGTATCGGGACTAGCGGGACCAATGAGCAGTTCTTC	CASSIGTSGTNEQFF
TRBV30	TRBJ2-1	once	.	TGTGCCTGGAGTTACGGGAGCTTCTACAATGAGCAGTTCTTC	CAWSYGSFYNEQFF
TRBV7-3	TRBJ2-6	.	TRBD2	TGTGCCAGCAGCTTAAAGGGACTAGCCAGCTCTGGGGCCAACGTCCTGACTTTC	CASSLKGLASSGANVLTF
TRBV19	TRBJ2-2	.	TRBD2	TGTGCCAGTAGTGCTACTAGCGGGGGAGCCACCGGGGAGCTGTTTTTT	CASSATSGGATGELFF
TRBV5-4	TRBJ2-1	.	.	TGTGCCAGCAGCACCCGGGACTCTAATGAGCAGTTCTTC	CASSTRDSNEQFF
TRBV9	TRBJ2-5	.	TRBD2	TGTGCCAGCAGCCCCGGGACTAGGGGAGGGGAGACCCAGTACTTC	CASSPGTRGGETQYF
TRBV18	TRBJ2-7	few	.	TGTGCCAGCTCCCCCGATCGCACTTCCTACGAGCAGTACTTC	CASSPDRTSYEQYF
TRBV9	TRBJ2-3	.	TRBD2	TGTGCCAGCGGGGGGACTAGTACAGATACGCAGTATTTT	CASGGTSTDTQYF
TRBV19	TRBJ2-2	.	TRBD1	TGTGCCAGTAGTATAGTGCGGACAGGGCCGACCGGGGAGCTGTTTTTT	CASSIVRTGPTGELFF
TRBV19	TRBJ2-2	.	TRBD2	TGTGCCAGTAGTATTACGGGGGGAGCCGGGGAGCTGTTTTTT	CASSITGGAGELFF
TRBV30	TRBJ1-5	.	.	TGTGCCTGGAGTGCCCAGGGAAATCAGCCCCAGCATTTT	CAWSAQGNQPQHF
TRBV6-6	TRBJ1-4	.	.	TGTGCCAGCAGTTATCAGGGAACTAATGAAAAACTGTTTTTT	CASSYQGTNEKLFF
TRBV7-6	TRBJ2-2	.	.	TGTGCCAGCAGCAGGGGGACCGGGGAGCTGTTTTTT	CASSRGTGELFF
TRBV7-9	TRBJ2-5	.	TRBD1	TGTGCCAGCAGCTTAGCGCACAGGGGGAAGGAGACCCAGTACTTC	CASSLAHRGKETQYF
TRBV6-5	TRBJ1-1	.	.	TGTGCCAGCAGTCCTTGGAAGGAGAAAACTGAAGCTTTCTTT	CASSPWKEKTEAFF
TRBV27	TRBJ2-3	.	.	TGTGCCAGCAGTTTAGGACGGACTAGCACAGATACGCAGTATTTT	CASSLGRTSTDTQYF
TRBV9	TRBJ2-1	.	.	TGTGCCAGCAGCCAATCACTCGCCCCGGCCTACAATGAGCAGTTCTTC	CASSQSLAPAYNEQFF